Listed below are T cell receptor beta chains from one sample, sequenced in a study of cytomegalovirus exposure and HLA in healthy donors. The protocol was immunoSEQ multiplex PCR, while the TCRdb copy is restricted to in-frame clones and leaves out a portion. The sample shows roughly 200,000 clones, 77% of them seen only once. Sequenced: PBMCs. These receptor sequences come from a woman in her 30s in good health and CMV-seropositive. Both conserved end residues are part of each CDR3. A D gene is named only where the DNA matches it firmly. Part of the rows lack a size; the others show once, few, many or a class for expanded clones.

abundance	j_gene	d_gene	v_gene	CDR3nt	CDR3aa
-	TRBJ1-5	-	TRBV7-2	TGTGCCAGCAGCTTGGCCGGGGGAAGCCACACCAGCAGCAATCAGCCCCAGCATTTT	CASSLAGGSHTSSNQPQHF
few	TRBJ2-2	-	TRBV28	TGTGCCAGCACCGTGCGTTCAGGGAACACCGGGGAGCTGTTTTTT	CASTVRSGNTGELFF
once	TRBJ2-2	TRBD2	TRBV5-4	TGTGCCAGCAGCTTGTTAATAAGCGGGGGCCCCGGGGAGCTGTTTTTT	CASSLLISGGPGELFF
-	TRBJ2-1	TRBD2	TRBV10-1	TGCGCCAGCAGTGAGACTAGCGGGTGCTACAATGAGCAGTTCTTC	CASSETSGCYNEQFF
-	TRBJ1-1	TRBD1	TRBV6-9	TGTGCCAGCAGTGGAGGAACAGACAGGGCGTCAACGAACACTGAAGCTTTCTTT	CASSGGTDRASTNTEAFF
-	TRBJ2-3	-	TRBV11-3	TGTGCCAGCAGTCATAGCAGCACAGATACGCAGTATTTT	CASSHSSTDTQYF
once	TRBJ2-5	-	TRBV7-2	TGTGCCAGCAGCTCACCGCCGGGAAGAGAGACCCAGTACTTC	CASSSPPGRETQYF
-	TRBJ1-1	-	TRBV9	TGTGCCAGCAGCGTGGGGGGTCGGAACACTGAAGCTTTCTTT	CASSVGGRNTEAFF
-	TRBJ2-1	-	TRBV11-2	TGTGCCAGCAGGGAGGCGCTATACAATGAGCAGTTCTTC	CASREALYNEQFF
-	TRBJ2-2	-	TRBV9	TGTGCCAGCAGCGGAACAGTATCCGGGGAGCTGTTTTTT	CASSGTVSGELFF
-	TRBJ2-5	TRBD2	TRBV25-1	TGTGCCAGCAGTGAATGGGGTAGCGGGAGCAAAGAGACCCAGTACTTC	CASSEWGSGSKETQYF
-	TRBJ2-7	TRBD2	TRBV7-8	TGTGCCAGCAGCTTAGGGACTAGCGGGGGATACGAGCAGTACTTC	CASSLGTSGGYEQYF
once	TRBJ1-5	-	TRBV28	TGTGCCAGCAGTTTGGTACAGAACAATCAGCCCCAGCATTTT	CASSLVQNNQPQHF
-	TRBJ1-2	TRBD1	TRBV4-2	TGTGCCAGCAGCTCCCGGACAGGCAGGCAATCCGGCTACACCTTC	CASSSRTGRQSGYTF
once	TRBJ2-2	-	TRBV18	TGTGCCAGCTCACCAGTCATCAGCGCCACCGGGGAGCTGTTTTTT	CASSPVISATGELFF
-	TRBJ2-3	TRBD2	TRBV2	TGTGCCAGCAGTGGTCGGGTTAGCGGGGGCACAGATACGCAGTATTTT	CASSGRVSGGTDTQYF
-	TRBJ2-3	-	TRBV4-1	TGCGCCAGCAGCCAGAGGCCAGATACGCAGTATTTT	CASSQRPDTQYF
-	TRBJ2-2	-	TRBV25-1	TGTGCCAGCAGCGCCACAGGGAGGGGGAACACCGGGGAGCTGTTTTTT	CASSATGRGNTGELFF
-	TRBJ1-3	-	TRBV2	TGTGCCAGCAGTGAAAGGGGTTTCTCTGGAAACACCATATATTTT	CASSERGFSGNTIYF
-	TRBJ2-7	TRBD2	TRBV10-3	TGTGCCATCAGTGACCCGGCGGGACTAGCGGGAGCAGGTCCAAACTACGAGCAGTACTTC	CAISDPAGLAGAGPNYEQYF